These T cell receptor beta chains were read from a single sample in a study of T cells after yellow fever vaccination. Each CDR3 protein is one row after TCRdb ran MiXCR on the 5' RACE reads. The sample contains about 220,000 distinct CDR3 sequences, roughly 3.3% of which appear only once. Specimen: CD4+ T cells sorted from PBMCs, collected 10 days after the yellow fever booster vaccination. All receptors come from a man younger than 30 who received the YFV17D yellow fever vaccine. Both conserved end residues are part of each CDR3. A D gene is named only where the DNA matches it firmly. Rows give clone size only sometimes, using once, few, many, or a class for an expanded clone.

cdr3_nt: TGTGCCAGCGGCAGGACCCAAGAGACCCAGTACTTC
cdr3_aa: CASGRTQETQYF
d_call: -
clone_size: -
j_call: TRBJ2-5
cdr3_length: 12
v_call: TRBV7-2

cdr3_nt: TGTGCCAGCAGCTTACCTAGCGGGGGGACAGATACGCAGTATTTT
cdr3_aa: CASSLPSGGTDTQYF
d_call: TRBD2
clone_size: many
j_call: TRBJ2-3
cdr3_length: 15
v_call: TRBV7-3

cdr3_nt: TGTGCCAGCAGTGAACGACAGGGGCCCGATCAGCCCCAGCATTTT
cdr3_aa: CASSERQGPDQPQHF
d_call: TRBD1
clone_size: -
j_call: TRBJ1-5
cdr3_length: 15
v_call: TRBV6-1

cdr3_nt: TGTGCCAGCAGTTACCCCGCCGAGGGAGGTACGCAGTATTTT
cdr3_aa: CASSYPAEGGTQYF
d_call: -
clone_size: -
j_call: TRBJ2-3
cdr3_length: 14
v_call: TRBV6-5

cdr3_nt: TGTGCCAGCAGCTTCCGACAGGTGAATTCACCCCTCCACTTT
cdr3_aa: CASSFRQVNSPLHF
d_call: -
clone_size: -
j_call: TRBJ1-6
cdr3_length: 14
v_call: TRBV9

cdr3_nt: TGCGCCAATGCGGGGGAGGTCGCTGAGCAGTTCTTC
cdr3_aa: CANAGEVAEQFF
d_call: TRBD2
clone_size: many
j_call: TRBJ2-1
cdr3_length: 12
v_call: TRBV5-1

cdr3_nt: TGCGCCAGCAGCCAAGATGGGTTGGCGGGGGGGGATGAGCAGTTCTTC
cdr3_aa: CASSQDGLAGGDEQFF
d_call: TRBD2
clone_size: few
j_call: TRBJ2-1
cdr3_length: 16
v_call: TRBV4-3

cdr3_nt: TGTGCCAGCCAAGGACAGGCAAATCAGCCCCAGCATTTT
cdr3_aa: CASQGQANQPQHF
d_call: TRBD1
clone_size: many
j_call: TRBJ1-5
cdr3_length: 13
v_call: TRBV18

cdr3_nt: TGTGCCAGCTCACCGGGACTGACGACCCCGGATACGCAGTATTTT
cdr3_aa: CASSPGLTTPDTQYF
d_call: -
clone_size: -
j_call: TRBJ2-3
cdr3_length: 15
v_call: TRBV18

cdr3_nt: TGCAGTGCTTTTGAAACACCGGGCACTGAAGCTTTCTTT
cdr3_aa: CSAFETPGTEAFF
d_call: -
clone_size: many
j_call: TRBJ1-1
cdr3_length: 13
v_call: TRBV20-1

cdr3_nt: TGTGCCATCAGGAGGACGGATGCCTACGAGCAGTACTTC
cdr3_aa: CAIRRTDAYEQYF
d_call: -
clone_size: many
j_call: TRBJ2-7
cdr3_length: 13
v_call: TRBV10-3

cdr3_nt: TGCGCCAGCAGCCAAGCCGGGACAGCCTCCTACGAGCAGTACTTC
cdr3_aa: CASSQAGTASYEQYF
d_call: TRBD1
clone_size: many
j_call: TRBJ2-7
cdr3_length: 15
v_call: TRBV4-1

cdr3_nt: TGCAGTGCCACTCGGATGAGAGGCGAGCAGTACTTC
cdr3_aa: CSATRMRGEQYF
d_call: -
clone_size: -
j_call: TRBJ2-7
cdr3_length: 12
v_call: TRBV20-1

cdr3_nt: TGTGCCAGCAGCCGAAGGAGGGGCCCCTACAATGAGCAGTTCTTC
cdr3_aa: CASSRRRGPYNEQFF
d_call: -
clone_size: few
j_call: TRBJ2-1
cdr3_length: 15
v_call: TRBV11-3

cdr3_nt: TGCGCCAGCAGCCATCGGGTGGCAACTAATGAAAAACTGTTTTTT
cdr3_aa: CASSHRVATNEKLFF
d_call: -
clone_size: many
j_call: TRBJ1-4
cdr3_length: 15
v_call: TRBV4-3

cdr3_nt: TGTGCCAGCAGGTCGCAGGTGAGCTCCTACGAGCAGTACTTC
cdr3_aa: CASRSQVSSYEQYF
d_call: -
clone_size: few
j_call: TRBJ2-7
cdr3_length: 14
v_call: TRBV2

cdr3_nt: TGTGCCATCAGTGAGGTTCCCGGACAGGGGCCCCCTGGGAAGTACTTC
cdr3_aa: CAISEVPGQGPPGKYF
d_call: TRBD1
clone_size: many
j_call: TRBJ2-5
cdr3_length: 16
v_call: TRBV10-3